This T cell receptor beta chain was profiled in a study of shared clonotypes between healthy human individuals. Genomic DNA from each subset was divided evenly over several immunoSEQ plates. Measured with immunoSEQ multiplex PCR; TCRdb has only the in-frame clones, and not every one. The data contain approximately 500,000 clones, 78% of them singletons. The ends were cut back, 0 bases at V and 4 bases at J, with 9 bases in the middle. CDR3 length: 14 amino acids. Germline CDR1 SGDLS, CDR2 YYNGEE. V usage is TRBV9 and J usage is TRBJ2-3; the D gene could be TRBD1 or TRBD2 (5 bases each). Sequenced: PBMCs. The sequence was obtained from a woman between 40 and 55 years old in good health. Some clones in this sample may be carry-over from other donors' samples. The CDR3 region is CASSVVGEPDTQYF. The CDR3 DNA follows: TGTGCCAGCAGCGTAGTGGGGGAACCAGATACGCAGTATTTT.